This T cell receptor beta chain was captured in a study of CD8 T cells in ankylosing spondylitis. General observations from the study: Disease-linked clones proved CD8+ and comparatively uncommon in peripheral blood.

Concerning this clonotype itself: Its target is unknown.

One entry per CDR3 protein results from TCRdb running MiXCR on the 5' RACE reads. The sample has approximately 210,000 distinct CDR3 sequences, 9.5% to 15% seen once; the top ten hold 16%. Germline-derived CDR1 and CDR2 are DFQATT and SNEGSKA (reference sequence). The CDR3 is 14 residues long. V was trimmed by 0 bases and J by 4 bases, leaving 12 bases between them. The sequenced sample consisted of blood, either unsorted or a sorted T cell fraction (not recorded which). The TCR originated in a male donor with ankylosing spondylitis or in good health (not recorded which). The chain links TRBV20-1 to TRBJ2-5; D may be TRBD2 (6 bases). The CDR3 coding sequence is TGCAGTGCTAGAGAAAAAGGCGGGGTAGAGACCCAGTACTTC. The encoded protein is CSAREKGGVETQYF.